Given below is one T cell receptor beta chain in context. The data derive from a study of CD8+CD57+ T cells in acquired aplastic anemia. Background on the study: The average for DNA from sorted CD4+ and CD8+ cells was around 3.5 ug.

Germline V gives CDR1 MNHNS, CDR2 SASEGT. Deletions cut 6 bases from V and 10 bases from J, with 13 bases between. The CDR3 length is 12 residues. The TCR beta profiling, which covered VDJ combination and CDR3 sequence, was carried out using genomic DNA as the template. TCRdb recomputed calls from the reads with MiXCR, one row per CDR3 protein. Of some 240,000 distinct CDR3 sequences in the sample, approximately 35% were seen once. The V gene is TRBV6-1, the J gene TRBJ1-5; D may be TRBD1 (5 bases). Material: sorted CD4+, CD8+, or CD8+CD57+ T cells (not recorded which) from PBMCs. This sequence was found in a human donor in good health, serving as a control. CDR3 amino acids: CASSKLGGPQHF. In DNA form, the CDR3 reads TGTGCCAGCAGCAAGTTGGGGGGACCCCAGCATTTT.